The sequence of this TCR beta chain was determined in a study of long-term antiretroviral therapy in people with HIV. The CDR3 sequence is 16 residues long. CDR1 and CDR2 from the germline V gene are SGHVS and FQNEAQ. Between the trimmed V and J ends, which lost 1 base and 0 bases, there was a span of 7 bases. With survey level as its setting, the immunoSEQ assay was v3.0. Using immunoSEQ multiplex PCR, the repertoire was profiled, and TCRdb retains in-frame clones only, with some absent. The data show tens of thousands of clones, over 70% seen once. This rearrangement joins TRBV7-8 to TRBJ1-6; D is unresolved. The material was unsorted PBMCs, obtained 2.7 to 2.8 years after starting antiretroviral therapy. This clonotype originated in a man aged 25 to 40 with HIV. The CDR3 here is CASSLVGSSYNSPLHF. Here the CDR3 DNA reads TGTGCCAGCAGCTTAGTTGGGAGCTCCTATAATTCACCCCTCCACTTT.